This T cell receptor (beta chain) was found in a study of technical replicates of blood from several donors. Sequenced by immunoSEQ multiplex PCR; TCRdb stores in-frame clones only, minus some. This table holds tens of thousands of clones, 80% to 95% found once. V lost 0 bases to trimming and J lost 6 bases, with 6 bases between them. The germline V gene has CDR1 MGHRA and CDR2 YSYEKL. The CDR3 contains 13 residues. A single count supports this clone. This TCR was recovered from a human donor in good health. The V gene is TRBV4-1, the J gene TRBJ1-5, with no clear D. The sequenced sample was T cells isolated from PBMCs. The CDR3 reads CASSQDYSQPQHF. The CDR3 DNA is TGCGCCAGCAGCCAAGACTACAGTCAGCCCCAGCATTTT.